This T cell receptor beta chain was captured in a study of breast tumors, draining lymph nodes, adjacent tissues. Whole-study findings and limits: Tumor and nontumor repertoires were significantly more similar in luminal-like than in basal-like breast cancer.

Axillary draining lymph nodes of breast cancer patients supplied the node samples. Points on this clonotype: Its antigen is currently unknown.

Germline V gives CDR1 SGHNT, CDR2 YYREEE (reference sequence). CDR3 size: 14 residues. The V end was cut by 3 bases, the J end by 7 bases, with 11 bases between. TCRdb called the multiplex PCR reads again in MiXCR, with one record for every CDR3 protein. The sample records 150,000 to 200,000 distinct CDR3 sequences, about 33% being singletons. Sequencing used axillary lymph node tissue. The genes are TRBV5-4 and TRBJ2-6, with D hard to call. This receptor was identified in a female donor with breast cancer. Some clones in this sample may be carry-over from other donors' samples. CDR3 in amino acids: CASSSSTRANVLTF. In nucleotides, the CDR3 is TGTGCCAGCAGCTCATCGACTCGAGCCAACGTCCTGACTTTC.